This TCR beta chain was captured in a study of CD8 T cells in ankylosing spondylitis. The CDR3 covers 16 residues. The V end was cut by 0 bases, the J end by 3 bases, with 14 bases between. CDR1 is MGHRA and CDR2 is YSYEKL in the germline V gene. Using quantitative 5'-RACE with molecular barcodes, the authors made TCR beta libraries. Each CDR3 protein gets one entry after TCRdb re-called the 5' RACE reads with MiXCR. The repertoire has about 160,000 distinct CDR3 sequences, approximately 44% of them found once; the top ten carry 13% to 15%. The chain carries TRBV4-1 and TRBJ1-1, with D unresolved. Input material: synovial fluid, either unsorted or a sorted T cell fraction (not recorded which). The TCR originated in a male donor with ankylosing spondylitis. The DNA for the CDR3 is TGCGCCAGCAGCCAAGATAGTATAAGAGGATACACTGAAGCTTTCTTT. It encodes CASSQDSIRGYTEAFF.